A single sample is the source of the 7 T cell receptor beta chains below, sequenced in a study of T cell repertoires in cytomegalovirus infection. The antigens of these receptors remain unknown. TCRdb fed the reads into MiXCR, producing one record per CDR3 protein. Counted here are about 310,000 distinct CDR3 sequences, roughly 25% occurring once; the ten biggest clones make up about 14%. The material sequenced was cultured PBMCs, taken from culture after CMV antigen stimulation. The receptors shown here come from a human donor in good health (CMV status not recorded). Some clones in this sample may be carry-over from other donors' samples.

At least ten counts were recorded for this clonotype. The CDR3 DNA reads as TGTGCCAGCAGCTTATCGGGCGGGAGCTCCTACAATGAGCAGTTCTTC. Translated: CASSLSGGSSYNEQFF. The V and J genes are TRBV7-2 and TRBJ2-1; TRBD2 matches at 7 bases. Germline V gene lookup returns CDR1 SGHTA and CDR2 FQGNSA. V shed 2 bases and J 0 bases; nucleotides not matched to a gene: 4. This CDR3 comprises 16 residues. Full variable domain (missing parts from reference TRBV7-2 and TRBJ2-1): GAGVSQSPSNKVTEKGKDVELRCDPISGHTALYWYRQSLGQGLEFLIYFQGNSAPDKSGLPSDRFSAERTGGSVSTLTIQRTQQEDSAVYLCASSLSGGSSYNEQFFGPGTRLTVL.

Notes on this clonotype: Sequence at one end of the junction differs from germline and may be a read error. The chain links TRBV5-3 to TRBJ2-1, with TRBD2 as a possible D gene (5 bases). TRBV5-3 is an ORF, with its function uncertain. CDR3 size: 17 residues. CDR3 nucleotides: TGTGCCAGCAGCTTGGATAGCGCTTGGGGCTCCTACAATGAGCAGTTCTTC. It encodes CASSLDSAWGSYNEQFF.

V and J are TRBV20-1 and TRBJ1-1; D gene ambiguous. CDR1 and CDR2 from the germline V gene are DFQATT and SNEGSKA (reference sequence). This CDR3 is built from 13 residues. V was pared by 3 bases and J by 2 bases, with 10 bases between. The CDR3 DNA reads TGCAGTGCTAGGATGGACGGTAACACTGAAGCTTTCTTT. Translation gives CSARMDGNTEAFF.

In this sample, this clonotype turned up a few times. The gene calls are TRBV10-3 and TRBJ2-3, with 10 bases fitting TRBD1. With V trimmed by 6 bases and J by 2 bases, 8 bases remained unmatched. Germline-derived CDR1 and CDR2 are ENHRY and SYGVKD. The CDR3 runs to 16 residues. This CDR3 reads CAIRDWDRGNTDTQYF. The CDR3 region has the DNA TGTGCCATCAGAGACTGGGACAGGGGAAACACAGATACGCAGTATTTT.

This clonotype was seen at least ten times. The V and J genes are TRBV7-2 and TRBJ1-6; 7 nucleotides line up with TRBD1. Germline loops: CDR1 SGHTA, CDR2 FQGNSA. The CDR3 is 15 residues long. Germline trimming cut 0 bases from V and 9 bases from J; bases unmatched to any gene: 5. In nucleotides, the CDR3 is TGTGCCAGCAGCTTAGCGAGACAGGGCGGTTCACCCCTCCACTTT. This encodes CASSLARQGGSPLHF. The full variable domain, in which reference TRBV7-2 and TRBJ1-6 provide the parts outside the CDR3, is GAGVSQSPSNKVTEKGKDVELRCDPISGHTALYWYRQSLGQGLEFLIYFQGNSAPDKSGLPSDRFSAERTGGSVSTLTIQRTQQEDSAVYLCASSLARQGGSPLHFGNGTRLTVT.

This clonotype was recorded at least ten times. This chain uses TRBV7-2 with TRBJ1-4, with D perhaps TRBD1 (5 bases). The CDR3 runs 15 residues. The V and J ends lost 3 bases and 4 bases respectively, with 12 bases between them. Germline CDR1 and CDR2: SGHTA and FQGNSA. CDR3 protein: CASSLTGTVNEKLFF. In DNA form, the CDR3 reads TGTGCCAGCAGCTTGACCGGGACGGTTAATGAAAAACTGTTTTTT.

The chain joins TRBV4-3 to TRBJ1-4; D gene ambiguous. The CDR3 loop spans 15 amino acids. Deletions cut 4 bases from V and 5 bases from J, with 14 bases between. Germline CDR1 and CDR2: LGHNA and YSLEER. CDR3 DNA: TGCGCCAGCAGCCCCCAGATAGAGCGCAATGAAAAACTGTTTTTT. It encodes CASSPQIERNEKLFF.